A single sample is the source of the 27 T cell receptor beta chains below, sequenced in a study of T cells in Graves' hyperthyroidism and ophthalmopathy. Researchers took RNA transcripts and amplified the TCR beta CDR3 regions from them. TCR CDR3 regions were first amplified by RT-PCR with HTBI primers. TCRdb analysed the multiplex PCR reads with MiXCR anew, one entry per CDR3 protein. The sample includes over 150,000 distinct CDR3 sequences, roughly a sixth of them seen just once. What was sequenced was blood. The receptors were sampled from a woman aged 50 to 65 with Graves' hyperthyroidism.

This sequence joins TRBV6-4 and TRBJ2-5; D is perhaps TRBD2 (6 bases). CDR3 length: 15 amino acids. Germline V gene lookup returns CDR1 MRHNA and CDR2 SNTAGT. Trimming took off 5 bases at V and 2 bases at J, with 15 bases between the two ends. This CDR3 reads CASSYGLALQETQYF. CDR3 sequence (DNA): TGTGCCAGCAGTTACGGGCTAGCGCTTCAAGAGACCCAGTACTTC.

The chain employs TRBV11-3 and TRBJ1-1; tentatively, D is TRBD1 (6 bases). Germline CDR1 is SGHNT and CDR2 is YENEEA. The CDR3 extends over 16 amino acids. The V and J ends lost 1 base and 6 bases respectively, with 18 bases between them. This chain's CDR3 is CASSLGGRGGEAEAFF. The CDR3 bases are TGTGCCAGCAGCTTAGGGGGTAGGGGGGGAGAGGCTGAAGCTTTCTTT.

In its sample, this clonotype was seen many times. This chain connects TRBV6-1 to TRBJ2-5, with TRBD1 matching 9 bases. Looked up from germline, CDR1 is MNHNS and CDR2 is SASEGT. CDR3 length: 15 amino acids. V shed 6 bases and J 5 bases; nucleotides not matched to a gene: 10. Here the CDR3 reads CASREPGQGRETQYF. Written as DNA, the CDR3 is TGTGCCAGCAGAGAGCCGGGACAGGGCCGGGAGACCCAGTACTTC.

This clonotype was observed a handful of times. The V and J genes are TRBV19 and TRBJ2-7; TRBD1 matches at 9 bases. The CDR3 extends over 13 amino acids. V was clipped by 6 bases and J by 2 bases; unmatched bases: 2. CDR1 and CDR2 (germline): LNHDA, SQIVND (reference sequence). CDR3 in amino acids: CASSGTGPYEQYF. The CDR3 DNA reads TGTGCCAGTAGCGGGACAGGGCCCTACGAGCAGTACTTC.

The gene calls are TRBV3-1 and TRBJ2-7; possibly TRBD1 for D (5 bases). The germline V gene has CDR1 LGHDT and CDR2 YNNKEL (reference sequence). With 1 base removed from V and 7 bases from J, the gap between germline ends came to 17 bases. The CDR3 extends over 15 amino acids. CDR3: CASSQGPQVSWEQYF. CDR3 DNA: TGTGCCAGCAGCCAAGGACCACAGGTATCCTGGGAGCAGTACTTC.

This clonotype was detected only a few times. The chain carries TRBV5-4 and TRBJ2-5, with D uncertain. Germline V CDR1 and CDR2: SGHNT, YYREEE (reference sequence). Trimming stripped 1 base from V and 1 base from J, with 8 bases between. The CDR3 contains 14 residues. As DNA, the CDR3 is TGTGCCAGCAGCTTGCAGTTCTCCCAAGAGACCCAGTACTTC. Translated: CASSLQFSQETQYF.

This chain uses TRBV9 with TRBJ1-4; D is ambiguous. V lost 0 bases and J lost 3, with 12 bases in between. The germline gives CDR1 SGDLS, CDR2 YYNGEE. This CDR3 comprises 16 residues. The CDR3 bases are TGTGCCAGCAGCGTAGGAAATCCCCGGGCTAATGAAAAACTGTTTTTT. This translates into CASSVGNPRANEKLFF.

This clonotype appeared many times. This chain joins TRBV3-1 and TRBJ1-1; unclear D gene. Germline V lookup: CDR1 LGHDT, CDR2 YNNKEL (reference sequence). The CDR3 runs to 14 residues. V was shortened by 0 bases and J by 6 bases, with 11 bases between the two germline ends. The CDR3 loop is CASSQENAGSEAFF. For the CDR3, the DNA is TGTGCCAGCAGCCAAGAAAATGCGGGTTCTGAAGCTTTCTTT.

The chain employs TRBV5-1 and TRBJ1-1; D is perhaps TRBD1 (5 bases). CDR1 is SGHRS, CDR2 YFSETQ, per germline. The CDR3 covers 14 residues. Trimming cost V 4 bases and J 0 bases, with 10 bases left between them. CDR3 in amino acids: CASSPAQVNTEAFF. CDR3 DNA: TGCGCCAGCAGCCCGGCACAGGTGAACACTGAAGCTTTCTTT.

At least ten counts were recorded for this clonotype. The CDR3 loop is CASRFHLGGSNEQFF. The CDR3, as DNA: TGTGCCAGCAGATTCCACCTAGGGGGATCTAATGAGCAGTTCTTC. The rearrangement links TRBV11-2 to TRBJ2-1, with a weak D call TRBD1 (6 bases). V lost 6 bases, J lost 7 bases, and 19 bases lay in between. Germline values: CDR1 SGHAT, CDR2 FQNNGV. The CDR3 is 15 amino acids.

This clonotype was found many times. The J gene is TRBJ2-3, the V gene TRBV11-1; 8 nucleotides agree with TRBD1. This CDR3 contains 14 residues. V lost 7 bases and J lost 2; bases outside the gene matches: 5. Per germline, CDR1 SGHAT and CDR2 FQDESV (reference sequence). For the CDR3, the DNA is TGTGCCAGCAACCAGGGGGCGCCCACAGATACGCAGTATTTT. Its translation is CASNQGAPTDTQYF.

This clonotype came up many times. The rearrangement joins TRBV11-3 to TRBJ2-1; D unresolved. Trimming took 1 base from V and 14 from J, leaving 12 bases between them. This CDR3 comprises 12 residues. The V gene's germline CDR1 is SGHNT and CDR2 YENEEA. CDR3 bases: TGTGCCAGCAGCTTAGTATCTATTGGGAAGTTCTTC. Translation gives CASSLVSIGKFF.

This clonotype appeared once. This may stem from a read error, because a much larger clone lies one nucleotide away. The rearrangement joins TRBV20-1 to TRBJ2-3; D is tentatively TRBD1 or TRBD2 (5 bases each). The CDR3 loop spans 15 amino acids. Germline V gene sequence: CDR1 DFQATT, CDR2 SNEGSKA (reference sequence). As DNA, the CDR3 is TGCAGTGCTAGAGACCCGGGACCTAGCACAGTTACGCAGTATTTT. It is translated as CSARDPGPSTVTQYF.

In this sample, this clonotype turned up a few times. J is TRBJ2-3 and V is TRBV6-2 or TRBV6-3, with 11 bases fitting TRBD2. The J segment lost 6 bases and the V segment lost 0 bases, leaving 11 bases of the junction unmatched. CDR1 is MNHEY and CDR2 is SVGEGT in the germline V gene. The CDR3 runs to 18 residues. The CDR3 spells CASSYSALAGEKGDTQYF. CDR3 DNA sequence: TGTGCCAGCAGTTACTCGGCACTAGCGGGAGAAAAGGGTGATACGCAGTATTTT.

The gene calls are TRBV28 and TRBJ1-2; 9 nucleotides agree with TRBD1. The CDR3 sequence is 13 residues long. Germline trimming cut 8 bases from V and 8 bases from J; bases unmatched to any gene: 9. The germline CDR1 and CDR2 sequences are MDHEN and SYDVKM. The CDR3 here is CASGIRTGEGYTF. The DNA of the CDR3 is TGTGCCAGCGGAATCCGGACAGGGGAAGGCTACACCTTC.

Ten or more counts support this clonotype. This chain connects TRBV11-3 to TRBJ1-1, with D possibly TRBD1 on 6 matching bases. The CDR3 extends over 15 amino acids. Per germline, CDR1 SGHNT and CDR2 YENEEA. V was trimmed by 5 bases and J by 0 bases, leaving 13 bases between them. The CDR3 DNA reads as TGTGCCAGCAGCCGAGGGGGGGGCATGAACACTGAAGCTTTCTTT. Residues: CASSRGGGMNTEAFF. The entire variable domain, with the rest obtained from reference TRBV11-3 and TRBJ1-1, is as follows: EAGVVQSPRYKIIEKKQPVAFWCNPISGHNTLYWYLQNLGQGPELLIRYENEEAVDDSQLPKDRFSAERLKGVDSTLKIQPAELGDSAVYLCASSRGGGMNTEAFFGQGTRLTVV.

This clonotype was counted a few times. In DNA, the CDR3 is TGTGCCAGCAGCTTAGGCCGCCGGGACTATCAAAACAATGAGCAGTTCTTC. Translating gives CASSLGRRDYQNNEQFF. This chain links TRBV11-3 with TRBJ2-1; TRBD2 matches 7 bases. CDR3 size: 17 residues. The V gene's germline CDR1 is SGHNT and CDR2 YENEEA. Germline trimming cut 1 base from V and 5 bases from J; bases unmatched to any gene: 11.

Ten or more counts support this clonotype. V gene TRBV11-3 combines with J gene TRBJ1-6; TRBD1 matches 10 bases. V lost 5 bases, J lost 9 bases, and 7 bases stayed unmatched. Germline loops: CDR1 SGHNT, CDR2 YENEEA. CDR3 length: 15 amino acids. CDR3 sequence reads: CASSRLTGGSSPLHF. The CDR3 DNA sequence: TGTGCCAGCAGCAGGTTGACAGGGGGCAGTTCACCCCTCCACTTT.

About this clonotype: A much larger clone differs by one base, so this may be a read error. This chain connects TRBV4-1 to TRBJ1-2; 7 nucleotides match TRBD1. The V and J ends lost 3 bases and 4 bases, in that order; junction bases with no gene match: 11. The CDR3 sequence is 16 residues long. CDR1 MGHRA and CDR2 YSYEKL come from the germline V gene. The CDR3 bases are TGCGCCAGCAGCCAGGCTCAAAGGGGGCGGGTCTATGGCTACACCTTC. This sequence encodes CASSQAQRGRVYGYTF.

This clonotype has a handful of counts. The rearrangement uses TRBV19 and TRBJ1-4; D remains unclear. The CDR3 has 14 residues. The V end was cut by 2 bases, the J end by 8 bases, with 12 bases between. Germline V gene lookup returns CDR1 LNHDA and CDR2 SQIVND (reference sequence). The CDR3 spells CASSIRLLGEKLFF. In DNA, the CDR3 is TGTGCCAGTAGTATACGTTTACTAGGGGAAAAACTGTTTTTT. Variable domain in full (rest from reference TRBV19 and TRBJ1-4): DGGITQSPKYLFRKEGQNVTLSCEQNLNHDAMYWYRQDPGQGLRLIYYSQIVNDFQKGDIAEGYSVSREKKESFPLTVTSAQKNPTAFYLCASSIRLLGEKLFFGSGTQLSVL.

This clonotype was counted many times. The genes are TRBV6-4 and TRBJ1-1, with TRBD1 as a possible D gene (5 bases). The V gene lost 4 bases and the J gene lost 8 bases, with 14 bases spanning the gap. Germline V lookup: CDR1 MRHNA, CDR2 SNTAGT. This CDR3 region has 13 residues. CDR3 region: CASSGLMGGEAFF. In nucleotides, the CDR3 is TGTGCCAGCAGTGGACTTATGGGGGGGGAAGCTTTCTTT.

This clonotype came up a few times. V and J are TRBV6-1 and TRBJ1-1, with no clear D. CDR1 and CDR2 from the germline V gene are MNHNS and SASEGT. V was trimmed by 5 bases and J by 3 bases, leaving 10 bases between them. This CDR3 spans 13 amino acids. CDR3 nucleotides: TGTGCCAGCAGTCGAGGGCGGGACACTGAAGCTTTCTTT. Translation gives CASSRGRDTEAFF.

The V gene is TRBV7-3, the J gene TRBJ2-7, with 8 bases identical to TRBD1. The CDR3 is 20 residues long. Unmatched junction bases numbered 21, after V lost 2 bases and J lost 3 bases. The germline V gene encodes CDR1 SGHTA and CDR2 FQGTGA. The CDR3 sequence: CASSLVAKGQAKLSNYEQYF. The CDR3 region has the DNA TGTGCCAGCAGCTTAGTGGCAAAGGGACAGGCCAAGTTATCAAACTACGAGCAGTACTTC.

The chain's CDR3 is CSARDSGGSTEAFF. For the CDR3, the DNA is TGCAGTGCTAGAGATTCAGGGGGAAGCACTGAAGCTTTCTTT. The chain links TRBV20-1 to TRBJ1-1, with 7 bases that match TRBD1. CDR3 length: 14 residues. Germline V gene data show CDR1 as DFQATT and CDR2 as SNEGSKA (reference sequence). The ends lost 0 bases at V and 4 bases at J; junction bases unmatched: 5.

This clonotype came up many times. This chain joins TRBV18 and TRBJ2-7; TRBD1 or TRBD2 may be the D gene (5 bases each). V was clipped by 3 bases and J by 7 bases, with 13 bases between them. Looked up from germline, CDR1 is KGHSH and CDR2 is LQKENI. The CDR3 runs 13 residues. The chain's CDR3 is CASSPGPNREQYF. The CDR3 nucleotides are TGTGCCAGCTCACCGGGACCTAATAGGGAGCAGTACTTC.

The chain couples TRBV15 to TRBJ2-3, with no clear D. This CDR3 is 12 amino acids long. Trimming removed 6 bases from V and 5 bases from J, with 9 bases in between. Germline lookup yields CDR1 LNHNV and CDR2 YYDKDF (reference sequence). This CDR3 reads CATSYLGDTQYF. The CDR3 region has the DNA TGTGCCACCAGTTACCTAGGAGATACGCAGTATTTT.

This clonotype was seen a handful of times. The chain joins TRBV10-3 to TRBJ1-5, with TRBD1 identical over 9 bases. Germline V gene lookup returns CDR1 ENHRY and CDR2 SYGVKD. The CDR3 covers 14 residues. V lost 6 bases and J lost 4; bases outside the gene matches: 4. The DNA for the CDR3 is TGTGCCATCAGGGGACAGGGTTGGAATCAGCCCCAGCATTTT. Amino acid sequence: CAIRGQGWNQPQHF.